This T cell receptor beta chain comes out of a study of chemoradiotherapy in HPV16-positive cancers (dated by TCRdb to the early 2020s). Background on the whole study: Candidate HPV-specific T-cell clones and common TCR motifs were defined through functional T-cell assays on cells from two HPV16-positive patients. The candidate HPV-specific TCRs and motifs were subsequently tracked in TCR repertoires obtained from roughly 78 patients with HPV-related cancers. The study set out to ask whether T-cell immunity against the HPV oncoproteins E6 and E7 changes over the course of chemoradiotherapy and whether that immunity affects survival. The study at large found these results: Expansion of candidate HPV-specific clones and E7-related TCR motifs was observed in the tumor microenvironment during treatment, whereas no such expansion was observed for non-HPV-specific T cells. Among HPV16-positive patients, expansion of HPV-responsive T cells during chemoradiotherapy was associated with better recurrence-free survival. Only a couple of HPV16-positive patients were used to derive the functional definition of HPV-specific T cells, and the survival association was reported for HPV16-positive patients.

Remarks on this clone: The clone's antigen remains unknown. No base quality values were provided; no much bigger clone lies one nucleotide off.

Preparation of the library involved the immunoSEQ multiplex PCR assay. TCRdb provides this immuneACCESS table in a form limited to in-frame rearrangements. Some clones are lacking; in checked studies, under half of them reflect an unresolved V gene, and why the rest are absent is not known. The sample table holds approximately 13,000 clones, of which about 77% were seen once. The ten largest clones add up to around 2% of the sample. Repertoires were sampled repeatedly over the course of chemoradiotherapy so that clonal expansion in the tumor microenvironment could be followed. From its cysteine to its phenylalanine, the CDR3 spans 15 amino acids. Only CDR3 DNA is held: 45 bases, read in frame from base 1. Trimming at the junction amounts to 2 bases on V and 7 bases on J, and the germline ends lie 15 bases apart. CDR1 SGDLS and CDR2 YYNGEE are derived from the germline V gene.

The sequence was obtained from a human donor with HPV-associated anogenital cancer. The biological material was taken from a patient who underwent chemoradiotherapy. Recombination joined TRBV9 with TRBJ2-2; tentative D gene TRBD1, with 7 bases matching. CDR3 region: CASSVWAGGSGELFF. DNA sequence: TGTGCCAGCAGCGTCTGGGCAGGGGGGAGCGGGGAGCTGTTTTTT.